Presented here are 2 T cell receptor beta chains from one specimen sequenced in a study of identical twins. TCRdb redid the calling of the 5' RACE reads with MiXCR, one entry per CDR3 protein. This sample yields approximately 600,000 distinct CDR3 sequences, of which around 7.4% are seen a single time; approximately 1.5% belongs to the top ten. These data also formed part of another study, on yellow fever vaccine responses in identical twins.

The sample consisted of PBMCs. All receptors derive from a woman aged 18-29 years in good health.

This rearrangement joins TRBV27 to TRBJ2-3; 8 nucleotides match TRBD2. This CDR3 comprises 16 residues. The germline CDR1 and CDR2 sequences are MNHEY and SMNVEV (reference sequence). Losses at the gene ends were 7 bases for V and 2 bases for J; bases not matched to a gene: 11. The CDR3, as DNA: TGTGCCAGCATATGGCACTTAGCGGGATTCACAGATACGCAGTATTTT. Protein product: CASIWHLAGFTDTQYF.

This clonotype was picked up a small number of times. The chain uses TRBV6-4 and TRBJ2-7; 10 positions match TRBD2. After removal of 4 bases from V and 0 bases from J, the junction contained 9 bases not matched to a gene. The CDR3 runs to 17 residues. Germline values: CDR1 MRHNA, CDR2 SNTAGT. This CDR3 is CASSGLAGALSSYEQYF. In nucleotides, the CDR3 is TGTGCCAGCAGTGGGCTAGCGGGAGCCCTAAGCTCCTACGAGCAGTACTTC.